This TCR beta chain emerged from a study of control samples from healthy donors and cancer patients. This table comes from immunoSEQ multiplex PCR, and its TCRdb copy is limited to in-frame clones, with some not included. The sample lists about 67,000 clones, roughly 86% occurring once. In germline, CDR1 is SNHLY, CDR2 FYNNEI. V was clipped by 0 bases and J by 8 bases, with 16 bases between them. This CDR3 has 15 amino acids. The TCR was taken from a woman aged 45-59 years with head and neck cancer. Sample: PBMCs. The chain is built from TRBV2 and TRBJ1-2; D may be TRBD1 (5 bases). CDR3 amino acids: CASSEARGPGGGYTF. CDR3 in DNA: TGTGCCAGCAGTGAAGCGCGCGGGCCGGGGGGAGGCTACACCTTC.